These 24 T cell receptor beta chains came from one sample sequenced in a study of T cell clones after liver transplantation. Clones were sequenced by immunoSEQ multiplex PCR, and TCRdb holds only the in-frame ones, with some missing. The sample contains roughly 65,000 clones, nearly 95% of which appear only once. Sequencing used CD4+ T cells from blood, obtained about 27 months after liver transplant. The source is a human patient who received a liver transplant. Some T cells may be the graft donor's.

In DNA, the CDR3 is TGTGCCAGTTGGGGACAGATAAATGGCTACACCTTC. It yields the protein CASWGQINGYTF. This chain joins TRBV19 and TRBJ1-2, with 7 bases identical to TRBD1. Trimming at V came to 8 bases and at J to 6 bases, leaving 6 bases not matched to a gene. CDR3 length equals 12 residues. Germline V CDR1 and CDR2: LNHDA, SQIVND (reference sequence).

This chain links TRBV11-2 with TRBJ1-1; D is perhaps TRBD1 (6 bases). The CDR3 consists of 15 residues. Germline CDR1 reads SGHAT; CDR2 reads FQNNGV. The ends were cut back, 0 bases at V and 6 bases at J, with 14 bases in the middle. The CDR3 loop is CASSLDGAGAAEAFF. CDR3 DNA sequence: TGTGCCAGCAGCTTAGATGGGGCAGGGGCGGCTGAAGCTTTCTTT.

The CDR3: CASSETGEGGYTF. The CDR3 coding sequence is TGTGCCAGCAGCGAAACAGGGGAAGGTGGCTACACCTTC. The V and J genes are TRBV9 and TRBJ1-2; TRBD1 matches 7 bases. CDR1 and CDR2 (germline): SGDLS, YYNGEE. This CDR3 comprises 13 residues. The junction had 6 bases not matched to a gene; V was cut back by 3 bases and J by 7 bases.

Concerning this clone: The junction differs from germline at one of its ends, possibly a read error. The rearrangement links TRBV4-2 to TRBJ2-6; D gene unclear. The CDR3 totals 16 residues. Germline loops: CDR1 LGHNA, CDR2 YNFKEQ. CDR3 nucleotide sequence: TGTGCCAGCAGCGAAGACGGAATCTCTGGGGCCAACGTCCTGACTTTC. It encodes CASSEDGISGANVLTF.

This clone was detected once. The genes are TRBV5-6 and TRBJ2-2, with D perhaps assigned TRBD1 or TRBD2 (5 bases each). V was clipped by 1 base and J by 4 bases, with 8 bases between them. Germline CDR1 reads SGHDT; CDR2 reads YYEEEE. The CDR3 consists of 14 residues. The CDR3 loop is CASSLYGATGELFF. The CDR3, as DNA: TGTGCCAGCAGCTTGTACGGGGCCACCGGGGAGCTGTTTTTT.

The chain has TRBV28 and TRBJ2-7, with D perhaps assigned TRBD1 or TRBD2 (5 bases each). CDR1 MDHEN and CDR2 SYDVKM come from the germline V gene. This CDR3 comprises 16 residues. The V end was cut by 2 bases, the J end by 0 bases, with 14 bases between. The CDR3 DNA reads TGTGCCAGCAGTTTACCCGGGACGGCAAGCTCCTACGAGCAGTACTTC. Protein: CASSLPGTASSYEQYF.

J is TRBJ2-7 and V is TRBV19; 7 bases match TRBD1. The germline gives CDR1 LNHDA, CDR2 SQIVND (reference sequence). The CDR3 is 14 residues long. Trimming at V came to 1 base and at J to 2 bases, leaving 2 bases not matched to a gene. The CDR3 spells CASSIGQGAYEQYF. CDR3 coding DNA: TGTGCCAGTAGTATAGGGCAGGGGGCCTACGAGCAGTACTTC.

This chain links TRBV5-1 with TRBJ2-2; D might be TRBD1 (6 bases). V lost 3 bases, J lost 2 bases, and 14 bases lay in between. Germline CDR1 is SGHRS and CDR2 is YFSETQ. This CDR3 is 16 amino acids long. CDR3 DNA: TGCGCCAGCAGCTCCTACCAGGGGCAAAACACCGGGGAGCTGTTTTTT. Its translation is CASSSYQGQNTGELFF.

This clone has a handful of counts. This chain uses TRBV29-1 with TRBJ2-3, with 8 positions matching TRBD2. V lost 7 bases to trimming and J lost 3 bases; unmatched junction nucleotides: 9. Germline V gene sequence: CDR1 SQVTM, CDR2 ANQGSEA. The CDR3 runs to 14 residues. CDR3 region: CSAWSGRTTDTQYF. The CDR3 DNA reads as TGCAGCGCGTGGAGCGGGAGAACAACAGATACGCAGTATTTT.

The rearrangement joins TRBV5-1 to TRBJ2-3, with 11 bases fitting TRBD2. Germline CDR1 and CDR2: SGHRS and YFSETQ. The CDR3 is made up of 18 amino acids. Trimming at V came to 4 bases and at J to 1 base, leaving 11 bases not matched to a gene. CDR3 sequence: CASSLEVAGGRGTDTQYF. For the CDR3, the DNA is TGCGCCAGCAGCCTCGAGGTAGCGGGAGGGCGCGGCACAGATACGCAGTATTTT.

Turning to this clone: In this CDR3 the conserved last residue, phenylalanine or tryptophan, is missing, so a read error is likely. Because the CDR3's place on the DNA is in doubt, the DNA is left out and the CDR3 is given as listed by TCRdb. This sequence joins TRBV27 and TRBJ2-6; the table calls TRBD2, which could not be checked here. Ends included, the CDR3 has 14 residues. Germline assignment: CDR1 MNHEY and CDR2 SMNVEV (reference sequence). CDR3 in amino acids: CAISNPPQTSGPPS.

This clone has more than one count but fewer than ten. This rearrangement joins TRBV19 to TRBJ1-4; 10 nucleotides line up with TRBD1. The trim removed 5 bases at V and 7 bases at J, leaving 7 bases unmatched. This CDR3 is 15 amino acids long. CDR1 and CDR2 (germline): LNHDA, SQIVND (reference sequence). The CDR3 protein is CASSPGQGGGEKLFF. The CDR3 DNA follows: TGTGCCAGTAGTCCCGGACAGGGGGGAGGTGAAAAACTGTTTTTT.

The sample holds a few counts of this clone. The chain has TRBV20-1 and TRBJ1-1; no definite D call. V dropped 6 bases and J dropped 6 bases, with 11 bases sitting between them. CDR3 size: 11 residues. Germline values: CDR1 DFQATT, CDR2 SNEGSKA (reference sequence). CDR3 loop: CSALREAEAFF. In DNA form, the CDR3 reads TGCAGTGCCCTGAGGGAGGCTGAAGCTTTCTTT.

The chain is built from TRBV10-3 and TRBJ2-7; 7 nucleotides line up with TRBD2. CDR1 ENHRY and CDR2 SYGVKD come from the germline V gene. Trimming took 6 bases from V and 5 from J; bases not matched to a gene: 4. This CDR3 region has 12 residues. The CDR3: CAISSAGDEQYF. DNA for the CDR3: TGTGCCATCAGCTCGGCGGGGGACGAGCAGTACTTC.

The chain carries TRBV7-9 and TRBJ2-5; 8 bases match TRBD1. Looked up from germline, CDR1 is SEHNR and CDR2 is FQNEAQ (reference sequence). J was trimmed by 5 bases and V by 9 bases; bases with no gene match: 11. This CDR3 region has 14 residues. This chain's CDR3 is CASFSTGGSETQYF. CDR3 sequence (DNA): TGTGCCAGTTTCTCAACAGGGGGTTCGGAGACCCAGTACTTC.

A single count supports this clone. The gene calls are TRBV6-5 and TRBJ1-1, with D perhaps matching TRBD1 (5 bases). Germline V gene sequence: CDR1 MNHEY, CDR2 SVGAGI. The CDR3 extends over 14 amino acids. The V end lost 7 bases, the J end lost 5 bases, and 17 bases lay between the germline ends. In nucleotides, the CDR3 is TGTGCCAGCACCCTCCGACGGGGGGGGACTGAAGCTTTCTTT. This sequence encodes CASTLRRGGTEAFF.

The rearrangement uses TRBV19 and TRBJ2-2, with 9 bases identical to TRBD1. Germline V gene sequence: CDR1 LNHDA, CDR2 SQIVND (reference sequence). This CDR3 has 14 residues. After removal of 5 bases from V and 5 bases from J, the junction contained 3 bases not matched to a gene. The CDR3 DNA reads TGTGCCAGTAGTGACAGGGGGTTTACCGGGGAGCTGTTTTTT. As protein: CASSDRGFTGELFF.

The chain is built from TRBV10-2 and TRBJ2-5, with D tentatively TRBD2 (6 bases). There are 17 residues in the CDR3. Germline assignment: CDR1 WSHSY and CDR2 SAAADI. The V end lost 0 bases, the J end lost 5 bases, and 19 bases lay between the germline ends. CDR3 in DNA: TGCGCCAGCAGTGAGTCGAGGTTTTCCGGGAGAGGGGAGACCCAGTACTTC. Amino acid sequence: CASSESRFSGRGETQYF.

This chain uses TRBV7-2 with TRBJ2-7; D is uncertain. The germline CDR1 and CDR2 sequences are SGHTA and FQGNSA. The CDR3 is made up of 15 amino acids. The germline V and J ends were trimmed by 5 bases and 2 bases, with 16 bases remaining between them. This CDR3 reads CASSLAPALTYEQYF. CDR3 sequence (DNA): TGTGCCAGCAGCCTGGCCCCCGCCCTAACCTACGAGCAGTACTTC.

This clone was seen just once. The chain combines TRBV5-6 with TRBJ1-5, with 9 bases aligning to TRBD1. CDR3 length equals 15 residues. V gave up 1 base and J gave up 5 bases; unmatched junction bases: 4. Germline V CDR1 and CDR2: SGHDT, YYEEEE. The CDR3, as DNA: TGTGCCAGCAGCTTGTGGGACAGGGACGATCAGCCCCAGCATTTT. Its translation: CASSLWDRDDQPQHF.

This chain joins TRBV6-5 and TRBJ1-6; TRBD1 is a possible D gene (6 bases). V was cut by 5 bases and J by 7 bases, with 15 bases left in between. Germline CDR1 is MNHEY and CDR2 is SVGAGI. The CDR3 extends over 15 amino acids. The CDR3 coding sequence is TGTGCCAGCAGTAAGGGAACAGGGAGCAATTCACCCCTCCACTTT. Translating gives CASSKGTGSNSPLHF.

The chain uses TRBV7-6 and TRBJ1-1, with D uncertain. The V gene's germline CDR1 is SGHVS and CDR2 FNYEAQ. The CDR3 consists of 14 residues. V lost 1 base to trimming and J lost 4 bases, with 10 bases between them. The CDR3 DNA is TGTGCCAGCAGCTTAGTTGGGGAGGGCACTGAAGCTTTCTTT. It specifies CASSLVGEGTEAFF.

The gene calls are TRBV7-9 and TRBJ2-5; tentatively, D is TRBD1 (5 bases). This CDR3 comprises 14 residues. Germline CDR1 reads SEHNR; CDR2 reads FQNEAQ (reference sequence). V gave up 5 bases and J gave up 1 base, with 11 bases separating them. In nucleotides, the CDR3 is TGTGCCAGCAGCAGACGACAGACCCAAGAGACCCAGTACTTC. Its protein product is CASSRRQTQETQYF.

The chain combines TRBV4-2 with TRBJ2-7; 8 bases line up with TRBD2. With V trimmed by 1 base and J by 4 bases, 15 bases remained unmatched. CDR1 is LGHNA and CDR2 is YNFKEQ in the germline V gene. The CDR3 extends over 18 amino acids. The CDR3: CASSQGPGSREGKYEQYF. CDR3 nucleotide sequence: TGTGCCAGCAGCCAAGGGCCCGGCTCACGGGAGGGCAAATACGAGCAGTACTTC.